Each of the 4 T cell receptor beta chains below was sequenced from the same sample in a study of blood T cell repertoires in COVID-19. The assay was immunoSEQ multiplex PCR, and TCRdb's table has in-frame clones only and misses some. The table includes roughly 200,000 clones, about 82% detected once. The specimen sequenced was PBMCs or T cells enriched from blood (not recorded which). These receptors were collected from a man aged 35-49 years with acute COVID-19.

The chain is built from TRBV2 and TRBJ2-5; 7 bases are a match to TRBD1. The germline V gene has CDR1 SNHLY and CDR2 FYNNEI. The CDR3 has 14 residues. V gave up 1 base and J gave up 3 bases; unmatched junction bases: 2. For the CDR3, the DNA is TGTGCCAGCAGTGAAGGACAGGGAGAAGAGACCCAGTACTTC. This gives the protein CASSEGQGEETQYF.

V gene TRBV6-5 combines with J gene TRBJ1-2, with unresolved D. The CDR3 consists of 15 residues. In germline, CDR1 is MNHEY, CDR2 SVGAGI. Trimming left V 4 bases short and J 7 bases short, with 19 bases between. CDR3 region: CASSSTTSGEGGYTF. The CDR3, as DNA: TGTGCCAGCAGTTCTACCACAAGCGGTGAAGGTGGCTACACCTTC.

The chain joins TRBV7-2 to TRBJ1-6; D unresolved. CDR1 is SGHTA and CDR2 is FQGNSA in the germline V gene. The CDR3 has 15 amino acids. V lost 1 base to trimming and J lost 8 bases, with 12 bases between them. The CDR3 protein is CASSLVLPPHSPLHF. CDR3 sequence (DNA): TGTGCCAGCAGCTTAGTCCTCCCTCCCCATTCACCCCTCCACTTT.

This clone occurred many times. V is TRBV4-2 and J is TRBJ1-3; D gene ambiguous. Germline-derived CDR1 and CDR2 are LGHNA and YNFKEQ. The V and J ends lost 0 bases and 0 bases respectively, with 12 bases between them. There are 17 residues in the CDR3. CDR3 bases: TGTGCCAGCAGCCAAGATTCAGGTCAGCTCTCTGGAAACACCATATATTTT. This codes for CASSQDSGQLSGNTIYF.